This paragraph reports one T cell receptor beta chain. Here immunoSEQ multiplex PCR was the method, and the copy in TCRdb shows in-frame clones only, minus some. Found here are around 250,000 clones, 80% to 90% of them singletons; the top ten hold approximately 0.9%. This sample is drawn from a study of blood T cell repertoires in COVID-19. The germline gives CDR1 SGHAT, CDR2 FQDESV (reference sequence). The CDR3 is 14 residues long. V dropped 5 bases and J dropped 7 bases, with 17 bases sitting between them. Sequenced material: PBMCs or T cells enriched from blood (not recorded which). V usage is TRBV11-1 and J usage is TRBJ1-1; D perhaps matches TRBD1 (6 bases). This receptor was obtained from a man in his fifties or sixties who had been exposed to COVID-19. The CDR3 sequence is CASSKRTATSEAFF. The DNA of the CDR3 is TGTGCCAGCAGCAAACGGACAGCCACCAGTGAAGCTTTCTTT.